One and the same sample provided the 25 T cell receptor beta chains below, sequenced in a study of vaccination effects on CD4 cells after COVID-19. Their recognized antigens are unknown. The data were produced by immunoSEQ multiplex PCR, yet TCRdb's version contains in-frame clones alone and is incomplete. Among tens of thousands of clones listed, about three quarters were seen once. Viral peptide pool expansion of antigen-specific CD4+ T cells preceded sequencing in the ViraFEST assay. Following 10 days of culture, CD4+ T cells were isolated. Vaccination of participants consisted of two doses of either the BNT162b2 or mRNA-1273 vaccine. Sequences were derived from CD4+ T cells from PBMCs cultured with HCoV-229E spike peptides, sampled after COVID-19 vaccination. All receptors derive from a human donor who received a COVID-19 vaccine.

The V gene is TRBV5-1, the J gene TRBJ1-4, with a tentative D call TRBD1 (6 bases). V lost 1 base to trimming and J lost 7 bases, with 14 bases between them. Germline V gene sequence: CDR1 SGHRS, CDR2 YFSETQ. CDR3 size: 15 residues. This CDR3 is CASSLTWGLSEKLFF. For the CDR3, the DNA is TGCGCCAGCAGCTTGACTTGGGGGCTGAGTGAAAAACTGTTTTTT. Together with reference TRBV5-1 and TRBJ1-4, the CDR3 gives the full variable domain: KAGVTQTPRYLIKTRGQQVTLSCSPISGHRSVSWYQQTPGQGLQFLFEYFSETQRNKGNFPGRFSGRQFSNSRSEMNVSTLELGDSALYLCASSLTWGLSEKLFFGSGTQLSVL.

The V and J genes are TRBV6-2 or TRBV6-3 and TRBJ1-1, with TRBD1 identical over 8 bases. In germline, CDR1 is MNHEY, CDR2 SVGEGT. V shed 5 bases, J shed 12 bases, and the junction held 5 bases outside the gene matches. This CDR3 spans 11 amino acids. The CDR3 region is CASSHGQGSFF. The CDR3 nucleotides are TGTGCCAGCAGTCACGGACAGGGCTCTTTCTTT.

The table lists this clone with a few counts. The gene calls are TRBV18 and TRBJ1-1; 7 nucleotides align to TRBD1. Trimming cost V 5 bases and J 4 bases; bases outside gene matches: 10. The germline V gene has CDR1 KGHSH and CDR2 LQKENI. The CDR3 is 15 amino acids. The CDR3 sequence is CASSANRGEGTEAFF. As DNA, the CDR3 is TGTGCCAGCTCAGCTAACAGGGGCGAGGGCACTGAAGCTTTCTTT.

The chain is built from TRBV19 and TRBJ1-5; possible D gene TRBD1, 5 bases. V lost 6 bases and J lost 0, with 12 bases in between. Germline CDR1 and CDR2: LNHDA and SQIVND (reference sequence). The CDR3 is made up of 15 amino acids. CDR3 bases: TGTGCCAGTAGCGTAGGGGTTCATAGCAATCAGCCCCAGCATTTT. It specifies CASSVGVHSNQPQHF.

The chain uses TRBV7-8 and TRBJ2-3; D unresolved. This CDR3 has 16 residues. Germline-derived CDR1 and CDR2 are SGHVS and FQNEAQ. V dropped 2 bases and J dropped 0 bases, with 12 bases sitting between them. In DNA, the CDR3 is TGTGCCAGCAGCTTATCACCGGGTTATAGCACAGATACGCAGTATTTT. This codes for CASSLSPGYSTDTQYF.

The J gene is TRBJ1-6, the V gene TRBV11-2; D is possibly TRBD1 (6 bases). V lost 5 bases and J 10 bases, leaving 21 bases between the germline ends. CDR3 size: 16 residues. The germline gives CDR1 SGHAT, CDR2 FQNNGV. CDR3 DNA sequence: TGTGCCAGCAGCCTGTCCGGGGGCTCGGGAGTCTCACCCCTCCACTTT. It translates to CASSLSGGSGVSPLHF. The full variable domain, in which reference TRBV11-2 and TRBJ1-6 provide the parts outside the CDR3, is EAGVAQSPRYKIIEKRQSVAFWCNPISGHATLYWYQQILGQGPKLLIQFQNNGVVDDSQLPKDRFSAERLKGVDSTLKIQPAKLEDSAVYLCASSLSGGSGVSPLHFGNGTRLTVT.

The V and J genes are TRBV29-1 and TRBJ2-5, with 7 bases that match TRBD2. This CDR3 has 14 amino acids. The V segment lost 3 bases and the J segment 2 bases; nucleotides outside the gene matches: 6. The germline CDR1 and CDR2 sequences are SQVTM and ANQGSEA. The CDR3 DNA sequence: TGCAGCGTTGAGGCGCGGGAGACACAAGAGACCCAGTACTTC. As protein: CSVEARETQETQYF.

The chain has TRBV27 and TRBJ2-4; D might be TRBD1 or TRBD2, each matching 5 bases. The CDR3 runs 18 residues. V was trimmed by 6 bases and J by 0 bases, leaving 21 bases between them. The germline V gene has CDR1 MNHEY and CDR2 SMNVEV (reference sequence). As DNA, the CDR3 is TGTGCCAGCAGCCATAAACTGAGGGGTAGTGAAGCCAAAAACATTCAGTACTTC. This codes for CASSHKLRGSEAKNIQYF.

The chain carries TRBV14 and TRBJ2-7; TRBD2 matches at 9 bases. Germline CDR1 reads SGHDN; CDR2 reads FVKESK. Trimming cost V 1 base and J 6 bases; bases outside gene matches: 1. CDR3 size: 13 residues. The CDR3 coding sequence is TGTGCCAGCAGCCAAGGACTAGCGGCCGAGCAGTACGTC. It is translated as CASSQGLAAEQYV.

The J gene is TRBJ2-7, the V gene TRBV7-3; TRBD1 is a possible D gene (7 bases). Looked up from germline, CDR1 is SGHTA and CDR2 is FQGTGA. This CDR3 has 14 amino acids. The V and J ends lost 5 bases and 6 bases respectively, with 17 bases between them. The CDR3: CASSQSRRGREQYV. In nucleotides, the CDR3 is TGTGCCAGCAGCCAAAGTAGGAGGGGGCGCGAGCAGTACGTC.

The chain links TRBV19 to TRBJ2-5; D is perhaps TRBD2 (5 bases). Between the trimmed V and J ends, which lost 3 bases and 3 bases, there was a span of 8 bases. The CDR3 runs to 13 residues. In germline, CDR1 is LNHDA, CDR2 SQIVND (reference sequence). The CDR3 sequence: CASSMWGEETQYF. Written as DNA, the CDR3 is TGTGCCAGTAGTATGTGGGGAGAAGAGACCCAGTACTTC.

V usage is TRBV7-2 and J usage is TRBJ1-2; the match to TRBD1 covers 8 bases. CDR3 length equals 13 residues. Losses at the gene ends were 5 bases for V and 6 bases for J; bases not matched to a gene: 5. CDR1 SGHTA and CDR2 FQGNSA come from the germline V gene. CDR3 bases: TGTGCCAGCAGCATCAGGGGGCGGGATGGCTACACCTTC. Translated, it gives CASSIRGRDGYTF.

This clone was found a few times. CDR3: CASRARLDSYEQYV. The CDR3 DNA reads TGTGCCAGCAGGGCGCGACTAGATTCTTACGAGCAGTACGTC. This chain uses TRBV27 with TRBJ2-7; D possibly corresponds to TRBD2 (6 bases). V was shortened by 6 bases and J by 4 bases, with 16 bases between the two germline ends. CDR1 MNHEY and CDR2 SMNVEV come from the germline V gene (reference sequence). The CDR3 runs to 14 residues.

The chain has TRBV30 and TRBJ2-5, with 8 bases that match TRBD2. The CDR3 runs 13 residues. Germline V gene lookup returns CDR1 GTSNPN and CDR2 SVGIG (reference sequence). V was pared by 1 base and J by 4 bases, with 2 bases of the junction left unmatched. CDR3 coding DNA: TGTGCCTGGAGTGGGCTAGCGGGAGAGACCCAGTACTTC. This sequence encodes CAWSGLAGETQYF. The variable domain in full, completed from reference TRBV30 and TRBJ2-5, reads SQTIHQWPATLVQPVGSPLSLECTVEGTSNPNLYWYRQAAGRGLQLLFYSVGIGQISSEVPQNLSASRPQDRQFILSSKKLLLSDSGFYLCAWSGLAGETQYFGPGTRLLVL.

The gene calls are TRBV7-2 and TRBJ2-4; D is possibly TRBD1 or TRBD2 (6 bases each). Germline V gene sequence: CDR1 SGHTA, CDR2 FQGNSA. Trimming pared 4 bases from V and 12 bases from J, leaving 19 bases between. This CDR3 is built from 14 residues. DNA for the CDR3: TGTGCCAGCAGCTCCACACCCGGGGGCTATTCTCAGTACTTC. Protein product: CASSSTPGGYSQYF.

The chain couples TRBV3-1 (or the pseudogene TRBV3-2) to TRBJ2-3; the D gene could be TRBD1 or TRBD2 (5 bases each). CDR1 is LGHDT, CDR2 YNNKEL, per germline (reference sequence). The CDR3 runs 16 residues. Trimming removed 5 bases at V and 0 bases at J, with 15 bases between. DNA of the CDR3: TGTGCCAGCAGCGCCCCCCCAGGGACCAGCACAGATACGCAGTATTTT. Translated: CASSAPPGTSTDTQYF.

The CDR3 DNA follows: TGTGCCAGCAGCTCCATAGGGATCCAGAGCTCCTATAATTCACCCCTCCACTTT. Protein sequence: CASSSIGIQSSYNSPLHF. The genes are TRBV7-2 and TRBJ1-6; unclear D gene. Trimming took off 4 bases at V and 0 bases at J, with 16 bases between the two ends. Per germline, CDR1 SGHTA and CDR2 FQGNSA. This CDR3 contains 18 residues.

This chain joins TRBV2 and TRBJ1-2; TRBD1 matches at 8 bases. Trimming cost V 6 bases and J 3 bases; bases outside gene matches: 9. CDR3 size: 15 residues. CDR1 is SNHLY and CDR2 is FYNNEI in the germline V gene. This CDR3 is CASSVDRAKDYGYTF. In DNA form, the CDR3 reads TGTGCCAGCAGCGTGGACAGGGCGAAGGACTATGGCTACACCTTC.

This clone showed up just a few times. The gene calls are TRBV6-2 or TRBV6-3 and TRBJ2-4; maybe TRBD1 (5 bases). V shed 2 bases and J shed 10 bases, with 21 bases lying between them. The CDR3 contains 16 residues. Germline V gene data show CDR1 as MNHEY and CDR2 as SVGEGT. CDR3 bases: TGTGCCAGCAGTTACCCCCAGGGCCAACGAGAAGAGATTCAGTACTTC. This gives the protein CASSYPQGQREEIQYF.

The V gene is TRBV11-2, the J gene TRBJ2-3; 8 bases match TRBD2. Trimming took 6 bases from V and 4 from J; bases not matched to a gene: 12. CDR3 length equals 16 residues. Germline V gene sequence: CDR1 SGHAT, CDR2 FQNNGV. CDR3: CASRGAGTRYADTQYF. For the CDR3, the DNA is TGTGCCAGCAGGGGGGCTGGGACTAGATACGCAGATACGCAGTATTTT. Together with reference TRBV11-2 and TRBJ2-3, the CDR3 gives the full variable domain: EAGVAQSPRYKIIEKRQSVAFWCNPISGHATLYWYQQILGQGPKLLIQFQNNGVVDDSQLPKDRFSAERLKGVDSTLKIQPAKLEDSAVYLCASRGAGTRYADTQYFGPGTRLTVL.

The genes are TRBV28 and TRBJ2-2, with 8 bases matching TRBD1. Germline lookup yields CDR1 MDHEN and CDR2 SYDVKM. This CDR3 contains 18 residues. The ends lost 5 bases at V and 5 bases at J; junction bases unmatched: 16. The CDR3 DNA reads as TGTGCCAGCAGTCGCCCTCCCCCGACAGGGGCGCGGACCGGGGAGCTGTTTTTT. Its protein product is CASSRPPPTGARTGELFF. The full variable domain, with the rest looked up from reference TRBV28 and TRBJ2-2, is DVKVTQSSRYLVKRTGEKVFLECVQDMDHENMFWYRQDPGLGLRLIYFSYDVKMKEKGDIPEGYSVSREKKERFSLILESASTNQTSMYLCASSRPPPTGARTGELFFGEGSRLTVL.

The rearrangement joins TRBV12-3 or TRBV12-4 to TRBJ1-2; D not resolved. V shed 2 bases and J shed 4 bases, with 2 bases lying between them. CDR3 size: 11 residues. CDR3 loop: CASSLTYGYTF. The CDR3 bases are TGTGCCAGCAGTTTAACCTATGGCTACACCTTC.

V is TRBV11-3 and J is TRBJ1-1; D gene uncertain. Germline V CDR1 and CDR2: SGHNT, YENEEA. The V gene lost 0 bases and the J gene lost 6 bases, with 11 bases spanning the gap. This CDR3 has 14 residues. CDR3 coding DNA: TGTGCCAGCAGCTTAGATCACACAGCTTCTGAAGCTTTCTTT. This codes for CASSLDHTASEAFF.

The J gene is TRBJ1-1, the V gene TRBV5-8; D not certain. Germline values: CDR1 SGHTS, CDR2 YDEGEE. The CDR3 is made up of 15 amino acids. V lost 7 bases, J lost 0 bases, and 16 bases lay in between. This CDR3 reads CASPQIPVVNTEAFF. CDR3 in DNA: TGTGCCAGCCCCCAGATACCGGTTGTGAACACTGAAGCTTTCTTT.

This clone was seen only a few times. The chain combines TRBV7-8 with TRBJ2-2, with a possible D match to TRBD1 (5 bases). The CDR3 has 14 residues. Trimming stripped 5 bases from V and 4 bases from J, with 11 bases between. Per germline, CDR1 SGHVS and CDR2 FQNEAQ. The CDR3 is CASSLQGFTGELFF. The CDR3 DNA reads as TGTGCCAGCAGCCTCCAGGGATTCACCGGGGAGCTGTTTTTT.